One sample yielded the 3 T cell receptor beta chains listed below, sequenced in a study of shared clonotypes between healthy human individuals. Profiling relied on immunoSEQ multiplex PCR, and the TCRdb table lists in-frame clones only, not all of them. The repertoire holds fewer than 700,000 clones, with around three quarters as singletons. Sequenced material: PBMCs. These receptors all come from a woman aged 40 to 50 in good health. Some clones in this sample may be carry-over from other donors' samples.

The chain combines TRBV7-9 with TRBJ2-7; 7 nucleotides agree with TRBD2. V lost 2 bases to trimming and J lost 6 bases; unmatched junction nucleotides: 10. This CDR3 region has 15 residues. Germline CDR1 reads SEHNR; CDR2 reads FQNEAQ (reference sequence). CDR3 amino acids: CASSLSYGREGEQYF. CDR3 nucleotides: TGTGCCAGCAGCTTATCTTATGGCAGGGAGGGCGAGCAGTACTTC.

This chain links TRBV15 with TRBJ2-1; D unclear. CDR1 LNHNV and CDR2 YYDKDF come from the germline V gene (reference sequence). CDR3 length: 19 residues. V lost 0 bases to trimming and J lost 1 base, with 19 bases between them. This chain's CDR3 is CATSRDSSLVRESYNEQFF. The CDR3 DNA reads as TGTGCCACCAGCAGAGATTCGTCCCTCGTTCGAGAGTCCTACAATGAGCAGTTCTTC.

The chain carries TRBV7-2 and TRBJ2-3, with 9 positions matching TRBD2. V lost 3 bases to trimming and J lost 0 bases; unmatched junction nucleotides: 4. The length of the CDR3 is 16 residues. Germline CDR1 and CDR2: SGHTA and FQGNSA. The CDR3 loop is CASSFDLAGSTDTQYF. Written as DNA, the CDR3 is TGTGCCAGCAGCTTCGACCTAGCGGGGAGCACAGATACGCAGTATTTT.